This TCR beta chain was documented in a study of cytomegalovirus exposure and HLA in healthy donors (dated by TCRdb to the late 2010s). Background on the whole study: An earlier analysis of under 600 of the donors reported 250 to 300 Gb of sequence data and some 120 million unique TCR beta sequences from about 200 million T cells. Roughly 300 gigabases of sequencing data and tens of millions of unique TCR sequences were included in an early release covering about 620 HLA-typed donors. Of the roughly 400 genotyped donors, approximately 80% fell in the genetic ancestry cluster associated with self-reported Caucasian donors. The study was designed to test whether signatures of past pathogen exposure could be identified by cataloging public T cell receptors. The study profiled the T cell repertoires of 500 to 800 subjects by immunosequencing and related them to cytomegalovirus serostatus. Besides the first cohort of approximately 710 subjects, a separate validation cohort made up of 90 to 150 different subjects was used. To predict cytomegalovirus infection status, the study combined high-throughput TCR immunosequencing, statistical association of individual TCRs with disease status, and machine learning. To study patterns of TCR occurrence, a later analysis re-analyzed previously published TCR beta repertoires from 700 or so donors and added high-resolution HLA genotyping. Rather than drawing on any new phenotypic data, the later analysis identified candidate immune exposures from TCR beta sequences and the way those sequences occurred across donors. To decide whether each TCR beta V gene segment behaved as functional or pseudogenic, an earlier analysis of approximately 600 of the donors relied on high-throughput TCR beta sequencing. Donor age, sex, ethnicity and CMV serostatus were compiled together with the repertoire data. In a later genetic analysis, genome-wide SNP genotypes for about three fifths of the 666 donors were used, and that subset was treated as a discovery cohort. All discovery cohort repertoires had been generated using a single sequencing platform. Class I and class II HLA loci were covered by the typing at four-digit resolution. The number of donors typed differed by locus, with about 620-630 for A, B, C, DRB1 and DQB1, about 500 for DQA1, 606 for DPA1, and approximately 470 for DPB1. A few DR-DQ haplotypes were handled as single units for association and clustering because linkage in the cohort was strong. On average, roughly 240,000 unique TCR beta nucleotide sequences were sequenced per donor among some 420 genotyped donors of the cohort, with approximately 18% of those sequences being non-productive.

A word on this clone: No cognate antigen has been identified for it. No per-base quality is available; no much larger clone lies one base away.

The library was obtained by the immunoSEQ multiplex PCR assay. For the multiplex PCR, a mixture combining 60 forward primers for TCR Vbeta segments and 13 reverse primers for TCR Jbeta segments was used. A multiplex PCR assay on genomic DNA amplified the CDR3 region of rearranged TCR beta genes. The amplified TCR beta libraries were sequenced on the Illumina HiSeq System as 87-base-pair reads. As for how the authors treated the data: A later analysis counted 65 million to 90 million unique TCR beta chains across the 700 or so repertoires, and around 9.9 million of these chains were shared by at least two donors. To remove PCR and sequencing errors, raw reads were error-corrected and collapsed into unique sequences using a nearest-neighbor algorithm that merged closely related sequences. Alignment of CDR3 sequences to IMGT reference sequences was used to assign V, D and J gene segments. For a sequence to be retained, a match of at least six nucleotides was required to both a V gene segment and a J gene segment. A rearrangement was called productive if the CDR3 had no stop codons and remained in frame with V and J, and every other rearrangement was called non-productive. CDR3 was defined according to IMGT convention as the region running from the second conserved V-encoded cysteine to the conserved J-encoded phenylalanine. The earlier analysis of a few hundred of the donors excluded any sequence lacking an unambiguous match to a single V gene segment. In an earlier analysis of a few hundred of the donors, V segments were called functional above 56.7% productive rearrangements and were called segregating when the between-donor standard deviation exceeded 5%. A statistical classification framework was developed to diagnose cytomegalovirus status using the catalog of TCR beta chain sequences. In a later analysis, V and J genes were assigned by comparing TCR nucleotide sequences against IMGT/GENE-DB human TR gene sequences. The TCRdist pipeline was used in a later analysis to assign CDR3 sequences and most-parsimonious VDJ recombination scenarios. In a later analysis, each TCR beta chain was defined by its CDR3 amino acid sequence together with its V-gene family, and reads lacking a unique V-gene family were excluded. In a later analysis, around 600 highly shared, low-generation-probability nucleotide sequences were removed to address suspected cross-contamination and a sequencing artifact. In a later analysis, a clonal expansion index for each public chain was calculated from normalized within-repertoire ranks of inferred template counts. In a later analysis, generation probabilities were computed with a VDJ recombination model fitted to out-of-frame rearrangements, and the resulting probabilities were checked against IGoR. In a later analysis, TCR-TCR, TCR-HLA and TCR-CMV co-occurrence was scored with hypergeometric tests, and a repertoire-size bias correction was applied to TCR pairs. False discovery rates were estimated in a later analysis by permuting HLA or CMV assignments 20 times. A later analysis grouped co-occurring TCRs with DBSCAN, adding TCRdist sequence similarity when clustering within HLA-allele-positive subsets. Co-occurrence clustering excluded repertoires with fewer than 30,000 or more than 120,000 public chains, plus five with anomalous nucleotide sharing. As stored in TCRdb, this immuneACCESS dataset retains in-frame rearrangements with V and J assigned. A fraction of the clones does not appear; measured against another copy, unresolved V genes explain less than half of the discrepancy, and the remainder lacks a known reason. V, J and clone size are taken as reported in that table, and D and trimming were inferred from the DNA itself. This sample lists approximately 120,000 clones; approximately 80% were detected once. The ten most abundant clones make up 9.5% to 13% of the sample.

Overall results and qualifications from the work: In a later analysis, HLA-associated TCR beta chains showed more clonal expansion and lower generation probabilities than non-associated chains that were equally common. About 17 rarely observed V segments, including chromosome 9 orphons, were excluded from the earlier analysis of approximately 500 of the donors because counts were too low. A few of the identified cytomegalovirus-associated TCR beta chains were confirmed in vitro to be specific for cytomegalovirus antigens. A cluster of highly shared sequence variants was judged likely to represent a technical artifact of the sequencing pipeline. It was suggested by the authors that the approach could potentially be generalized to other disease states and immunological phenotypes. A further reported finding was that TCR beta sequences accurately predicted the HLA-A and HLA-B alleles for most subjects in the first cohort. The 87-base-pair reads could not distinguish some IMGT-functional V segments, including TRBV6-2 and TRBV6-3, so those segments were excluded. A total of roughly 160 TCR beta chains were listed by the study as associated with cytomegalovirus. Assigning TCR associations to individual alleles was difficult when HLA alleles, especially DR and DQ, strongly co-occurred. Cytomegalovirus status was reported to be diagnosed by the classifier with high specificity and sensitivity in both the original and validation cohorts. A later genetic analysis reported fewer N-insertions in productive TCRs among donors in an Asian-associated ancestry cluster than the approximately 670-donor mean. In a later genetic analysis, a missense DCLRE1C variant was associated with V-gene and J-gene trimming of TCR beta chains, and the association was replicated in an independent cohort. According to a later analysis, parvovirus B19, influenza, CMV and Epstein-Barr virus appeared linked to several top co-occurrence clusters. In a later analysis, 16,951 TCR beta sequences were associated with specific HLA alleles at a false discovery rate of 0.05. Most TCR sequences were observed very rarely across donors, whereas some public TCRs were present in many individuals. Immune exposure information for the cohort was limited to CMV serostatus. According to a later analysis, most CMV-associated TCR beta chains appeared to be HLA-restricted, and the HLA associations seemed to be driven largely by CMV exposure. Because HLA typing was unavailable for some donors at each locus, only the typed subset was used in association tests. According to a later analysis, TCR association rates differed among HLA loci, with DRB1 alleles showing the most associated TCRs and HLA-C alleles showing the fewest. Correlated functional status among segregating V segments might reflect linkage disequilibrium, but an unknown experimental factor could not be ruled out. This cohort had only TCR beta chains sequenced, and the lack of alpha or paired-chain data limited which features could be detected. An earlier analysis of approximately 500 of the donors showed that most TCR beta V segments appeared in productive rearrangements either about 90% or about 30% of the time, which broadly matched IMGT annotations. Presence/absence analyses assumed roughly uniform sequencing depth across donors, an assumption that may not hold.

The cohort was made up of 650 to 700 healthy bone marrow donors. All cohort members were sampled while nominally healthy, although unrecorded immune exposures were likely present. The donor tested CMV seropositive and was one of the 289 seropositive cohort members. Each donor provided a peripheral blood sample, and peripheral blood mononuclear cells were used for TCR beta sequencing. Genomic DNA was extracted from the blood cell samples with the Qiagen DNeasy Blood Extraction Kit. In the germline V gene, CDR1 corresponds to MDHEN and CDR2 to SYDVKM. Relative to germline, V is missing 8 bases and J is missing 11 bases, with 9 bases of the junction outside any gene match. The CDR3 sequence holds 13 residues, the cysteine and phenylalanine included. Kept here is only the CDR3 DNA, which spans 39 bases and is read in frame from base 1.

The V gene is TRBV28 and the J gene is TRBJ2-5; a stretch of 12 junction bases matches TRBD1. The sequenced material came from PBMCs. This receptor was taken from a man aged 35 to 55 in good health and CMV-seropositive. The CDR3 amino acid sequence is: CASRDRGLGEQYF. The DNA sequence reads TGTGCCAGCCGGGACAGGGGGCTGGGGGAGCAGTACTTC.